The sequence of this T cell receptor beta chain was determined in a study of T cells after yellow fever vaccination. Study-wide context: When fractions had low cell numbers, they were prepared with SMART-Seq v4 Ultra Low Input. Study-wide results and limits: The study noted that FACS-sorted repertoires could contain abundant clonotypes contaminating from the bulk population. Post-booster samples contained most primary-vaccination clones (more than 95% CD4, 88% CD8).

Note on this clonotype: Its cognate antigen is unknown.

V lost 7 bases to trimming and J lost 4 bases, with 10 bases between them. Germline assignment: CDR1 SGHKS and CDR2 YYEKEE (reference sequence). There are 12 residues in the CDR3. Researchers made TCR cDNA using 5'RACE template switching, and this step added a universal primer site and UMIs. TCRdb processed the 5' RACE reads anew with MiXCR; each CDR3 protein has one entry. The sample yields 340,000 or so distinct CDR3 sequences, roughly an eighth seen once. Sequencing was performed on CD4+ T cells sorted from PBMCs, taken 15 days after the yellow fever booster vaccination. The chain links TRBV5-5 to TRBJ2-3, with a weak D call TRBD2 (6 bases). The clonotype was recovered from a man aged 18 to 29 who received the YFV17D yellow fever vaccine. CDR3 nucleotide sequence: TGTGCCAGCTGGAGGGTGTCAGATACGCAGTATTTT. Its protein is CASWRVSDTQYF.